The next 4 T cell receptor beta chains were all read from a single sample in a study of T cells after yellow fever vaccination. TCRdb recomputed calls from the 5' RACE reads with MiXCR, one row per CDR3 protein. The data hold about 630,000 distinct CDR3 sequences, with approximately 13% observed a single time. The sequenced sample was PBMCs, obtained on the day of the yellow fever booster vaccination. These receptors came from a man aged 25-40 years who received the YFV17D yellow fever vaccine.

This clonotype was seen more than once but under ten times. V is TRBV7-2 and J is TRBJ2-2, with D perhaps TRBD1 (6 bases). V was clipped by 4 bases and J by 6 bases, with 15 bases between them. Germline CDR1 and CDR2: SGHTA and FQGNSA. The CDR3 totals 15 residues. The CDR3: CASSSTGMVAGELFF. The CDR3 DNA reads TGTGCCAGCAGCTCCACAGGGATGGTAGCCGGGGAGCTGTTTTTT.

The table lists this clonotype with many counts. V gene TRBV7-6 combines with J gene TRBJ2-3; 12 bases line up with TRBD2. After removal of 6 bases from V and 3 bases from J, the junction contained 4 bases not matched to a gene. The germline V gene has CDR1 SGHVS and CDR2 FNYEAQ. The CDR3 has 15 amino acids. This CDR3 is CASSASGRATDTQYF. The CDR3 region has the DNA TGTGCCAGCAGTGCTAGCGGGAGGGCAACAGATACGCAGTATTTT.

This clonotype occurred many times. The chain uses TRBV12-3 or TRBV12-4 and TRBJ2-7; TRBD1 matches 11 bases. After removal of 3 bases from V and 4 bases from J, the junction contained 5 bases not matched to a gene. This CDR3 has 15 residues. DNA for the CDR3: TGTGCCAGCAGTTTTACCGGGACAGGGGGGTACGAGCAGTACTTC. Translation: CASSFTGTGGYEQYF.

The gene calls are TRBV6-5 and TRBJ2-5; 12 nucleotides align to TRBD2. The CDR3 consists of 13 residues. V lost 10 bases, J lost 5 bases, and 5 bases stayed unmatched. Germline-derived CDR1 and CDR2 are MNHEY and SVGAGI. CDR3 coding DNA: TGTGCCACCCGACTAGCGGGAGTGGAGACCCAGTACTTC. Protein: CATRLAGVETQYF.